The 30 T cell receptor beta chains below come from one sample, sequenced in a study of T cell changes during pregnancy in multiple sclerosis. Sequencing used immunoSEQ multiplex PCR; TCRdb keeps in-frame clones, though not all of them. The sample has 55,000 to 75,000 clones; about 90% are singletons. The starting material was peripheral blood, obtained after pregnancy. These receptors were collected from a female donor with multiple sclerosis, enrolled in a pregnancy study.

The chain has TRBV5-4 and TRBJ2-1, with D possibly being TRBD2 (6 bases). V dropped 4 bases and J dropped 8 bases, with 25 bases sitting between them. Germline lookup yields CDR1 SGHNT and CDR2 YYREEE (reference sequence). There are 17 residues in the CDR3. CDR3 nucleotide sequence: TGTGCCAGCAGCCAGGGTGGACTACGCGGGTGGGTCGATGAGCAGTTCTTC. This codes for CASSQGGLRGWVDEQFF.

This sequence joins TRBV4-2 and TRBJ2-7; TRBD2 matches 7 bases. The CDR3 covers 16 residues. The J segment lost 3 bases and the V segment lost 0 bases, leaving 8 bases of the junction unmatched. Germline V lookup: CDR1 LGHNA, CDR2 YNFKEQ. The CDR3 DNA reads TGTGCCAGCAGCCAAGATCCCGCGGGAGAATACTACGAGCAGTACTTC. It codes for CASSQDPAGEYYEQYF.

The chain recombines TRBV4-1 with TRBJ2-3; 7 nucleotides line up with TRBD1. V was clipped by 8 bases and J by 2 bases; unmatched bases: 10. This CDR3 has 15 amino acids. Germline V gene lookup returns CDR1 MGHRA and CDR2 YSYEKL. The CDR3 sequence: CASHVGDSATDTQYF. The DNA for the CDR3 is TGCGCCAGCCACGTCGGGGACAGCGCCACAGATACGCAGTATTTT.

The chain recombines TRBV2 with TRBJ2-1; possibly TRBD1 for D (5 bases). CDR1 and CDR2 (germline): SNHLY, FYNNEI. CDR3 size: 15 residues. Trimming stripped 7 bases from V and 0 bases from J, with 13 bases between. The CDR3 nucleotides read TGTGCCAGCATCCTAAACACAGGCTCCTACAATGAGCAGTTCTTC. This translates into CASILNTGSYNEQFF.

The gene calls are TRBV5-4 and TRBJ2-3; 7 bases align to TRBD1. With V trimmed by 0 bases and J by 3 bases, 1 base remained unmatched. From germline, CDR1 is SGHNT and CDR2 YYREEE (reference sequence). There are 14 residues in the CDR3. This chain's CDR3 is CASSLDRGTDTQYF. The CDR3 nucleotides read TGTGCCAGCAGCTTGGACAGGGGAACAGATACGCAGTATTTT.

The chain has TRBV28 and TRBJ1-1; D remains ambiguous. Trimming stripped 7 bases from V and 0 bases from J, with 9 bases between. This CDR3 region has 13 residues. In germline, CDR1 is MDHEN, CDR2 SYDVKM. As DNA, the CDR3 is TGTGCCAGCACCGGAACAGTGAACACTGAAGCTTTCTTT. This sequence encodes CASTGTVNTEAFF. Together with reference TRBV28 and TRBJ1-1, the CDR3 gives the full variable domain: DVKVTQSSRYLVKRTGEKVFLECVQDMDHENMFWYRQDPGLGLRLIYFSYDVKMKEKGDIPEGYSVSREKKERFSLILESASTNQTSMYLCASTGTVNTEAFFGQGTRLTVV.

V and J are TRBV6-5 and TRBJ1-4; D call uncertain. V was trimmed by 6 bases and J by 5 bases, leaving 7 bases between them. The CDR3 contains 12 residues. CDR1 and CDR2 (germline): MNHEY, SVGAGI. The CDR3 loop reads CASRQRNEKLFF. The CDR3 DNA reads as TGTGCCAGCAGACAGAGAAATGAAAAACTGTTTTTT.

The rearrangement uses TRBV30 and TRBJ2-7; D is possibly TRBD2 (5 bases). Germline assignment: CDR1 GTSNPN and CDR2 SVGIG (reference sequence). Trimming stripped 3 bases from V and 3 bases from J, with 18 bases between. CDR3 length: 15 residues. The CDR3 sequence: CAWSVGSGVIYEQYF. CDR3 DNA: TGTGCCTGGAGCGTTGGGAGTGGGGTAATCTACGAGCAGTACTTC.

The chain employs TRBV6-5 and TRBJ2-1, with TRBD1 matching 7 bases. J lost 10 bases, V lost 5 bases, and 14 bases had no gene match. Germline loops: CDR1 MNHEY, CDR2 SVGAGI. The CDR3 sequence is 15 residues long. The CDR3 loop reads CASSLVGQRFGEQFF. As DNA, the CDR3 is TGTGCCAGCAGTCTTGTGGGACAGAGGTTCGGGGAGCAGTTCTTC.

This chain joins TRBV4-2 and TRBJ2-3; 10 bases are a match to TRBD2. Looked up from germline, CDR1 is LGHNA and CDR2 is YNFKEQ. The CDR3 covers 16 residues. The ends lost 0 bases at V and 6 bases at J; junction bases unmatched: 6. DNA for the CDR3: TGTGCCAGCAGCCAAGATGTCGCTAGCGGGAGCGATACGCAGTATTTT. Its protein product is CASSQDVASGSDTQYF.

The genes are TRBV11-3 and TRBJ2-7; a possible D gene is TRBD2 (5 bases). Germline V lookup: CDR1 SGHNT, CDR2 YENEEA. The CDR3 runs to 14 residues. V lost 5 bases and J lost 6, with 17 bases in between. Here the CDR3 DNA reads TGTGCCAGCAGCGCCTTAGGACTTAAAGGCGAGCAGTACTTC. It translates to CASSALGLKGEQYF.

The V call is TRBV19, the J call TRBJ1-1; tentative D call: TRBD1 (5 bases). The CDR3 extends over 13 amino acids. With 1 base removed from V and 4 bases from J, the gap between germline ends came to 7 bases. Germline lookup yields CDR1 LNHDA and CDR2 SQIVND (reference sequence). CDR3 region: CASSIAGFTEAFF. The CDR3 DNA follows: TGTGCCAGTAGTATAGCAGGGTTCACTGAAGCTTTCTTT.

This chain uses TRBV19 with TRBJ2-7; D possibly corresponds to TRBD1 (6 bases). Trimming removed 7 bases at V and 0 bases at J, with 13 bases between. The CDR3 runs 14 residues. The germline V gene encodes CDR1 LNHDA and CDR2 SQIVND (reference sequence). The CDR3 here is CASTATGSSYEQYF. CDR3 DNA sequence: TGTGCCAGTACTGCGACAGGAAGCTCCTACGAGCAGTACTTC.

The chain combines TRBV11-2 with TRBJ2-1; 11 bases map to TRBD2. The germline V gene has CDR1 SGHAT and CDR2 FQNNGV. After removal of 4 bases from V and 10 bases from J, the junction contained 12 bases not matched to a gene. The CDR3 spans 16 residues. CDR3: CASSSTGTSGSLEQFF. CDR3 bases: TGTGCCAGCAGCTCCACCGGGACTAGCGGATCTCTGGAGCAGTTCTTC.

The CDR3: CAISPAGDGEQFF. CDR3 sequence (DNA): TGTGCCATCAGTCCAGCGGGAGATGGTGAGCAGTTCTTC. V gene TRBV10-3 combines with J gene TRBJ2-1, with TRBD2 matching over 8 bases. The germline V gene encodes CDR1 ENHRY and CDR2 SYGVKD. The CDR3 covers 13 residues. The V gene end was trimmed by 5 bases and the J gene end by 9 bases; junction bases not matched to a gene: 6.

The CDR3, as DNA: TGCAGCGTTGGGCAGGGAGGGGACGAGCAGTACTTC. Its protein product is CSVGQGGDEQYF. J is TRBJ2-7 and V is TRBV29-1; 7 bases are a match to TRBD2. With V trimmed by 4 bases and J by 5 bases, 5 bases remained unmatched. CDR1 is SQVTM and CDR2 is ANQGSEA in the germline V gene. The CDR3 extends over 12 amino acids.

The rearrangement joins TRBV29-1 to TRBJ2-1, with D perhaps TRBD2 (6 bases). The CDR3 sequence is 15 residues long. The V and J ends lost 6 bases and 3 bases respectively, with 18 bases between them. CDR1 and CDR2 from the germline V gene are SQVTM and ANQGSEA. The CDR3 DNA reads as TGCAGCGTCCCCGTCGGGGGAGTCGACTACAATGAGCAGTTCTTC. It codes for CSVPVGGVDYNEQFF.

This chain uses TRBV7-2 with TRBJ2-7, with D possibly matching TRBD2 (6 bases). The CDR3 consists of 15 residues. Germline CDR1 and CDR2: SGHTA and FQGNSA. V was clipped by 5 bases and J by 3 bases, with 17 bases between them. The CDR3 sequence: CASSTDYYTNYEQYF. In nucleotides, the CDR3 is TGTGCCAGCAGCACGGACTATTACACTAACTACGAGCAGTACTTC.

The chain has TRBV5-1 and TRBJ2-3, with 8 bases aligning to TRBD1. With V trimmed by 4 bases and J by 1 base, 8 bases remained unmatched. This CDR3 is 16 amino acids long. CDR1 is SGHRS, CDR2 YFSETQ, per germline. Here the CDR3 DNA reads TGCGCCAGCAGCAAGGAGGGACAGGCTCGCACAGATACGCAGTATTTT. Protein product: CASSKEGQARTDTQYF.

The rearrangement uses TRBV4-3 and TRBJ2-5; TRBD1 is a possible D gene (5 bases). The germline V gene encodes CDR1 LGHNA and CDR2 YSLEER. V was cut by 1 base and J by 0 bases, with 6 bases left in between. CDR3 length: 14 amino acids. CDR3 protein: CASSQGQNQETQYF. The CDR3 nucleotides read TGCGCCAGCAGCCAAGGACAGAACCAAGAGACCCAGTACTTC.

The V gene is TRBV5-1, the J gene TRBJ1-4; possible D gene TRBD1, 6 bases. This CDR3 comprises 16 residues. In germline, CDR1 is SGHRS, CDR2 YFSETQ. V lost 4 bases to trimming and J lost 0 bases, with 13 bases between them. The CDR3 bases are TGCGCCAGCAGCACCGGACAGATTTCAACTAATGAAAAACTGTTTTTT. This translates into CASSTGQISTNEKLFF.

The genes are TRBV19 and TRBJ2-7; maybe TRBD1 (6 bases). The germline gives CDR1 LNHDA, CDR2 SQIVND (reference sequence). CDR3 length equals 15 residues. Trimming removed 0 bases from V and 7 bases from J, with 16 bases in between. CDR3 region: CASSIDHRVTREQYF. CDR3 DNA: TGTGCCAGTAGTATAGATCACAGGGTCACTAGAGAGCAGTACTTC.

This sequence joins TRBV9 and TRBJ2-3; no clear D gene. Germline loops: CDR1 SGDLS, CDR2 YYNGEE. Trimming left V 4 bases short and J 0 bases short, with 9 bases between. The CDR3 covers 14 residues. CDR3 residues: CASSPPGSTDTQYF. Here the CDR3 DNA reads TGTGCCAGCAGCCCGCCCGGTAGCACAGATACGCAGTATTTT.

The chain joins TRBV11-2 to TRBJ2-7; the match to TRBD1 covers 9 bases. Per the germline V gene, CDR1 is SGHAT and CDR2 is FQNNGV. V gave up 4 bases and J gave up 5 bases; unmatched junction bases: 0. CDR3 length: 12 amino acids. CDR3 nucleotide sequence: TGTGCCAGCAGCTGGGACAGGGACGAGCAGTACTTC. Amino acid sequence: CASSWDRDEQYF.

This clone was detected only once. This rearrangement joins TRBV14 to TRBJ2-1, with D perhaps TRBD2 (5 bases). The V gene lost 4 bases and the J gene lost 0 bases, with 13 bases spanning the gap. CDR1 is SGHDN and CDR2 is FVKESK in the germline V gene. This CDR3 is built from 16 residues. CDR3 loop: CASSPWAGVSYNEQFF. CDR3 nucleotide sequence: TGTGCCAGCAGCCCTTGGGCGGGCGTCTCCTACAATGAGCAGTTCTTC.

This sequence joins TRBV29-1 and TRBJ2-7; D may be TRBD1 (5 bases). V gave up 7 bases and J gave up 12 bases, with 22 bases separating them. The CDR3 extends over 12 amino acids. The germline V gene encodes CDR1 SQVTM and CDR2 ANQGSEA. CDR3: CSALRAETEWYF. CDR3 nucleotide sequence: TGCAGCGCCCTAAGGGCTGAGACAGAGTGGTACTTC.

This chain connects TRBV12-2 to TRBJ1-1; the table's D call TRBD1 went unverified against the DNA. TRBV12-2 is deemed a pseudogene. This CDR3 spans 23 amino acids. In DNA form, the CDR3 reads TGTGCAAGTCGCTTAGTAAGAGGGTTGGGACAGGGGGTATTTCCTCAGGGGAACACTGAAGCTTTCTTT. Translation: CASRLVRGLGQGVFPQGNTEAFF.

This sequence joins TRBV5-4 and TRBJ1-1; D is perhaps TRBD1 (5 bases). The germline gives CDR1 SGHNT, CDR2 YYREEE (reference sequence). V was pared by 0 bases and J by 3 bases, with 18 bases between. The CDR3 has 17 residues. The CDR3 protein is CASSLAGGNSPYTEAFF. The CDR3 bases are TGTGCCAGCAGCTTGGCCGGGGGGAATTCCCCTTACACTGAAGCTTTCTTT.

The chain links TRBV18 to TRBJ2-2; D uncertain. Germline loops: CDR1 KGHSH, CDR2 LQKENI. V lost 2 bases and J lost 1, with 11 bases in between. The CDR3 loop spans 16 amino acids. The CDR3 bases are TGTGCCAGCTCACCATCCAGGATCTTGAACACCGGGGAGCTGTTTTTT. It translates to CASSPSRILNTGELFF.

CDR3 protein: CASSRQGVSTEAFF. CDR3 sequence (DNA): TGTGCCAGCAGTCGACAGGGGGTGAGCACTGAAGCTTTCTTT. This chain uses TRBV2 with TRBJ1-1, with 9 bases lining up with TRBD1. The CDR3 extends over 14 amino acids. V lost 5 bases, J lost 4 bases, and 5 bases stayed unmatched. Germline CDR1 SNHLY, CDR2 FYNNEI.